This T cell receptor beta chain came from a study of shared clonotypes between healthy human individuals. Study findings and constraints: On the whole, naive subsets had larger estimated richness than memory subsets had. Non-shared clonotypes were found to have lower generation probabilities than the clonotypes that were shared by all four of the sorted-subset donors. Blood was the only sampled material, and tissue repertoires likely differ.

In regard to this clone: Its antigen is unknown.

Original processing notes: Junction-only sequences produced by ImmunoSEQ had no quality scores, so filtering differed. Data came from immunoSEQ multiplex PCR; TCRdb stores just in-frame clones and leaves some out. D and trimming come from the DNA, and the V and J calls and clone size come from that table. There are around 1.9 million clones in the sample; over 85% occur only once, and about 1.7% lies in the top ten. The CDR3 is 15 residues long. CDR1 and CDR2 (germline): SGHKS, YYEKEE (reference sequence). Trimming cost V 2 bases and J 4 bases, with 15 bases left between them. CD8 cells regarded as naive lacked CD45RO, were positively chosen for CCR7, and omitted terminally differentiated effector memory CD45RA+ cells.

The receptor was derived from a man between 18 and 29 years old in good health. Some clones in this sample may be carry-over from other donors' samples. Material for sequencing was naive CD8+ T cells from PBMCs. J is TRBJ1-2 and V is TRBV5-5; no definite D call. The CDR3 nucleotides are TGTGCCAGCAGCTTAACCACCGGGCCGACCTATGGCTACACCTTC. It encodes CASSLTTGPTYGYTF.